These T cell receptor beta chains were read from a single sample in a study of shared clonotypes between healthy human individuals. Here immunoSEQ multiplex PCR was the method, and the copy in TCRdb shows in-frame clones only, minus some. The sample gives 1.4 million to 1.5 million clones, approximately 96% of which show up once; approximately 1.1% is in the top ten. Sequenced input: naive CD4+ T cells sorted from blood. These receptors came from a man aged 30 to 39 in good health. The CDR3 runs from the conserved cysteine through the conserved F or W. The D gene is left open where the match is weak. Some rows have no size entry. The others give once, few or many, or a class for an expanded clone.

d_gene: TRBD1; v_gene: TRBV5-1; j_gene: TRBJ2-7; abundance: NA; CDR3nt: TGCGCCAGCAGCTCGATGGGGGGACAGGGTGTCTACGAGCAGTACTTC; CDR3aa: CASSSMGGQGVYEQYF
d_gene: TRBD2; v_gene: TRBV28; j_gene: TRBJ2-1; abundance: NA; CDR3nt: TGTGCCAGCAGTCTAGCGGAGCACTCCTACAATGAGCAGTTCTTC; CDR3aa: CASSLAEHSYNEQFF
d_gene: TRBD2; v_gene: TRBV10-3; j_gene: TRBJ2-1; abundance: NA; CDR3nt: TGTGCCATCAGTGAGCCGGGACTAGCGTTTTACAATGAGCAGTTCTTC; CDR3aa: CAISEPGLAFYNEQFF
d_gene: TRBD2; v_gene: TRBV15; j_gene: TRBJ2-2; abundance: NA; CDR3nt: TGTGCCACCAAGGGGAGGGGTTCGAACACCGGGGAGCTGTTTTTT; CDR3aa: CATKGRGSNTGELFF
d_gene: NA; v_gene: TRBV5-1; j_gene: TRBJ1-1; abundance: NA; CDR3nt: TGCGCCAGCAGCCTCGGGGATGAAGCTTTCTTT; CDR3aa: CASSLGDEAFF
d_gene: TRBD2; v_gene: TRBV9; j_gene: TRBJ2-6; abundance: NA; CDR3nt: TGTGCCAGCAGCGTAGAGGCTAGCGGCTCTGGGGCCAACGTCCTGACTTTC; CDR3aa: CASSVEASGSGANVLTF
d_gene: NA; v_gene: TRBV7-2; j_gene: TRBJ2-3; abundance: NA; CDR3nt: TGTGCCAGCAGCTCCCGACGGAGCACAGATACGCAGTATTTT; CDR3aa: CASSSRRSTDTQYF
d_gene: TRBD1; v_gene: TRBV19; j_gene: TRBJ1-2; abundance: NA; CDR3nt: TGTGCCAGTAGTCCCCTTCCCGACAGGGGTTTTGGCTACACCTTC; CDR3aa: CASSPLPDRGFGYTF
d_gene: NA; v_gene: TRBV28; j_gene: TRBJ2-1; abundance: NA; CDR3nt: TGTGCCAGCAGGAGGAGCTCCTACAATGAGCAGTTCTTC; CDR3aa: CASRRSSYNEQFF
d_gene: NA; v_gene: TRBV7-9; j_gene: TRBJ1-1; abundance: NA; CDR3nt: TGTGCCAGCAGCTTAGTGGACAGCCTGAAGGCTTTCTTT; CDR3aa: CASSLVDSLKAFF
d_gene: NA; v_gene: TRBV7-6; j_gene: TRBJ2-1; abundance: NA; CDR3nt: TGTGCCAGCAGCTTAGGCTTCGGTAGTAAGCAGTTCTTC; CDR3aa: CASSLGFGSKQFF
d_gene: NA; v_gene: TRBV5-4; j_gene: TRBJ1-1; abundance: NA; CDR3nt: TGTGCCAGCAGCTCCGGACCCGGGGGACCTGAAGCTTTCTTT; CDR3aa: CASSSGPGGPEAFF
d_gene: TRBD1; v_gene: TRBV18; j_gene: TRBJ2-2; abundance: NA; CDR3nt: TGTGCCAGCTCACAAAAACAGGGGTCCGGGGAGCTGTTTTTT; CDR3aa: CASSQKQGSGELFF
d_gene: NA; v_gene: TRBV18; j_gene: TRBJ2-7; abundance: NA; CDR3nt: TGTGCCAGCTCTCGGGGGACTTTAGAAACCTACGAGCAGTACTTC; CDR3aa: CASSRGTLETYEQYF
d_gene: NA; v_gene: TRBV25-1; j_gene: TRBJ2-3; abundance: NA; CDR3nt: TGTGCCAGCAGTGAAAGCCTGCGGGGATACACAGATACGCAGTATTTT; CDR3aa: CASSESLRGYTDTQYF
d_gene: TRBD1; v_gene: TRBV25-1; j_gene: TRBJ1-4; abundance: NA; CDR3nt: TGTGCCAGCAGTGGGACAGGGTATGAAAAACTGTTTTTT; CDR3aa: CASSGTGYEKLFF
d_gene: NA; v_gene: TRBV11-2; j_gene: TRBJ2-7; abundance: NA; CDR3nt: TGTGCCAGCAGCAAGAGACTAGTTCCCGAGCAGTACTTC; CDR3aa: CASSKRLVPEQYF
d_gene: NA; v_gene: TRBV15; j_gene: TRBJ1-2; abundance: NA; CDR3nt: TGTGCCACCAGGGGTTCGGGCTATGGCTACACCTTC; CDR3aa: CATRGSGYGYTF
d_gene: TRBD2; v_gene: TRBV19; j_gene: TRBJ2-7; abundance: NA; CDR3nt: TGTGCCAGTAGTTCAGCACTAGCGGGGATAAAATACGAGCAGTACTTC; CDR3aa: CASSSALAGIKYEQYF
d_gene: NA; v_gene: TRBV5-8; j_gene: TRBJ1-4; abundance: NA; CDR3nt: TGTGCCAGCAGCCCCCTTGGAGAAAAACTGTTTTTT; CDR3aa: CASSPLGEKLFF
d_gene: TRBD1; v_gene: TRBV28; j_gene: TRBJ1-5; abundance: NA; CDR3nt: TGTGCCACCAGGGGGGGAGAGAGCATTAATCAGCCCCAGCATTTT; CDR3aa: CATRGGESINQPQHF
d_gene: TRBD2; v_gene: TRBV6-1; j_gene: TRBJ2-5; abundance: NA; CDR3nt: TGTGCCAGCAGTGTATCTAGCGGGAGTGGAGAGACCCAGTACTTC; CDR3aa: CASSVSSGSGETQYF
d_gene: NA; v_gene: TRBV28; j_gene: TRBJ2-5; abundance: NA; CDR3nt: TGTGCCAGCAGTATACAGGGTAGGGAGACCCAGTACTTC; CDR3aa: CASSIQGRETQYF
d_gene: NA; v_gene: TRBV19; j_gene: TRBJ2-3; abundance: NA; CDR3nt: TGTGCCAGTAGTATTCGGGGAGCGGCAGATACGCAGTATTTT; CDR3aa: CASSIRGAADTQYF
d_gene: TRBD2; v_gene: TRBV11-2; j_gene: TRBJ2-2; abundance: NA; CDR3nt: TGTGCCAGCAGCTTATTAAGTGGGGCGGGAGCGAACACCGGGGAGCTGTTTTTT; CDR3aa: CASSLLSGAGANTGELFF
d_gene: TRBD2; v_gene: TRBV7-2; j_gene: TRBJ2-7; abundance: NA; CDR3nt: TGTGCCAGCAGCTACTCGGGGGGAGGGATCGAGCAGTACTTC; CDR3aa: CASSYSGGGIEQYF
d_gene: NA; v_gene: TRBV19; j_gene: TRBJ1-1; abundance: once; CDR3nt: TGTGCCAGTAGTCTTCTAGGGGCTACTGAAGCTTTCTTT; CDR3aa: CASSLLGATEAFF
d_gene: TRBD2; v_gene: TRBV5-1; j_gene: TRBJ2-3; abundance: once; CDR3nt: TGCGCCAGCAGCAAAGGGACTAGCGGTAGTAGCACAGATACGCAGTATTTT; CDR3aa: CASSKGTSGSSTDTQYF
d_gene: TRBD1; v_gene: TRBV18; j_gene: TRBJ2-6; abundance: NA; CDR3nt: TGTGCCAGCTCACCACTGGGGACAGGCTCTGGGGCCAACGTCCTGACTTTC; CDR3aa: CASSPLGTGSGANVLTF
d_gene: NA; v_gene: TRBV5-1; j_gene: TRBJ1-1; abundance: NA; CDR3nt: TGCGCCAGCAGCTTGTCCTTGGGAACTGAAGCTTTCTTT; CDR3aa: CASSLSLGTEAFF
d_gene: NA; v_gene: TRBV11-1; j_gene: TRBJ2-7; abundance: NA; CDR3nt: TGTGCCAGCAGCTTATCCGTTTCCTACGAGCAGTACTTC; CDR3aa: CASSLSVSYEQYF
d_gene: TRBD2; v_gene: TRBV4-1; j_gene: TRBJ2-1; abundance: NA; CDR3nt: TGCGCCAGCTCCAGACCGGGACTAGCGGACAATGAGCAGTTCTTC; CDR3aa: CASSRPGLADNEQFF
d_gene: NA; v_gene: TRBV30; j_gene: TRBJ1-1; abundance: NA; CDR3nt: TGTGCCTGGAGCACAACCAGGAGCGGGAACACTGAAGCTTTCTTT; CDR3aa: CAWSTTRSGNTEAFF
d_gene: TRBD2; v_gene: TRBV7-6; j_gene: TRBJ2-1; abundance: NA; CDR3nt: TGTGCCAGCAGCTTAGGAGCGGGAGGGCTTCAGTTCTTC; CDR3aa: CASSLGAGGLQFF
d_gene: NA; v_gene: TRBV7-9; j_gene: TRBJ2-4; abundance: NA; CDR3nt: TGTGCCAGCAGCTCCCACTTAGGTATAGGCAGGCAGCCGTACTTC; CDR3aa: CASSSHLGIGRQPYF
d_gene: TRBD1; v_gene: TRBV29-1; j_gene: TRBJ2-7; abundance: NA; CDR3nt: TGCAGCGCCGCCGAGGACAGGTTCTACGAGCAGTACTTC; CDR3aa: CSAAEDRFYEQYF
d_gene: NA; v_gene: TRBV7-3; j_gene: TRBJ2-1; abundance: NA; CDR3nt: TGTGCCAGCAGCTTAACGTCCGGAAGAGTAGGCAATGAGCAGTTCTTC; CDR3aa: CASSLTSGRVGNEQFF
d_gene: NA; v_gene: TRBV19; j_gene: TRBJ2-4; abundance: NA; CDR3nt: TGTGCCAGTAATTCCTCGATATCCTTAGCCAAAAACATTCAGTACTTC; CDR3aa: CASNSSISLAKNIQYF
d_gene: NA; v_gene: TRBV11-2; j_gene: TRBJ2-3; abundance: NA; CDR3nt: TGTGCCAGCAGCTTAAGACAGGTTATGGATACGCAGTATTTT; CDR3aa: CASSLRQVMDTQYF
d_gene: TRBD2; v_gene: TRBV7-8; j_gene: TRBJ2-7; abundance: NA; CDR3nt: TGTGCCAGCAACGAGGGTTTAGCGGGTACATACTACGAGCAGTACTTC; CDR3aa: CASNEGLAGTYYEQYF